This T cell receptor beta chain stems from a study of cytotoxic CD8 clonotypes in ibrutinib-treated CLL. Concerning this clone itself: Antigen specificity is unknown.

Broader study findings: Contraction or stability on treatment was seen for public clonotypes, which were uncommon. Baseline clonality was higher than in age-matched healthy donors and moved in step with circulating CD8+ T-cell counts.

This table comes from immunoSEQ multiplex PCR, and its TCRdb copy is limited to in-frame clones, with some not included. This repertoire shows 100,000 to 150,000 clones, over 75% found once; its top ten account for roughly 2%. The CDR3 spans 14 residues. Trimming removed 5 bases at V and 5 bases at J, with 13 bases between. Germline values: CDR1 SNHLY, CDR2 FYNNEI. The clonotype originates from a human donor with chronic lymphocytic leukemia. The rearrangement links TRBV2 to TRBJ2-1; D perhaps matches TRBD2 (5 bases). The sequences come from PBMCs, collected after 24 months of ibrutinib treatment. The DNA of the CDR3 is TGTGCCAGCAGTTTTGGGGAGTTAAACAATGAGCAGTTCTTC. This translates into CASSFGELNNEQFF.